What follows describes a single T cell receptor (beta chain). Here immunoSEQ multiplex PCR was the method, and the copy in TCRdb shows in-frame clones only, minus some. Of approximately 27,000 clones listed, over 65% are singletons. These data originate in a study of chemoradiotherapy in HPV16-positive cancers. Study in general: A couple of HPV16-positive patients' cells yielded candidate HPV-specific clones and common motifs.

Germline V gene lookup returns CDR1 SGHRS and CDR2 YFSETQ. Trimming took 1 base from V and 5 from J, leaving 18 bases between them. The CDR3 contains 16 residues. The rearrangement links TRBV5-1 to TRBJ1-1; D might be TRBD1 (5 bases). The sequence was collected from a human donor with HPV-associated anogenital cancer. The sequenced sample was blood, obtained from a patient who underwent chemoradiotherapy. DNA of the CDR3: TGCGCCAGCAGCTTGTCCCCTGGGGCCGGGGGAACTGAAGCTTTCTTT. Translation: CASSLSPGAGGTEAFF.